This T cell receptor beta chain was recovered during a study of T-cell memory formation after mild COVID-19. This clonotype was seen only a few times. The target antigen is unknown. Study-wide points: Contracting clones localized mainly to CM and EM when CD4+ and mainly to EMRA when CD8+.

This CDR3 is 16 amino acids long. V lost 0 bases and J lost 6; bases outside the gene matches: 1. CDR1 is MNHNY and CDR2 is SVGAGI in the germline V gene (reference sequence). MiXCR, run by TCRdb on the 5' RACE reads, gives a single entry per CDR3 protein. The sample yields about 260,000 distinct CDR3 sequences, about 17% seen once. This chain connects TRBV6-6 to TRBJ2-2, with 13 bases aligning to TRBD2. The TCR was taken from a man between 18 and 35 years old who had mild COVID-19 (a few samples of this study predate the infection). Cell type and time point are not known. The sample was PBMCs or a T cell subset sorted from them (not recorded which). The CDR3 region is CASSYSLAGGPGELFF. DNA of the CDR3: TGTGCCAGCAGTTACTCACTAGCGGGGGGGCCCGGGGAGCTGTTTTTT.